This TCR beta chain was recorded in a study of cytomegalovirus exposure and HLA in healthy donors. Use of 60 Vbeta and 13 Jbeta primers characterized the PCR. The repertoire was sequenced with immunoSEQ multiplex PCR; TCRdb's copy has only in-frame clones and lacks some. The repertoire includes about 160,000 clones, about three quarters of them detected once, and under 2.5% sits in the top ten. V was pared by 3 bases and J by 6 bases, with 7 bases of the junction left unmatched. CDR3 length: 15 residues. Germline V gene data show CDR1 as MNHNS and CDR2 as SASEGT. The sequence came from a female donor in good health and CMV-seronegative. The sample comprised PBMCs. The rearrangement joins TRBV6-1 to TRBJ1-5; 8 nucleotides agree with TRBD1. This chain's CDR3 is CASSDQDRVGQPQHF. The CDR3 DNA follows: TGTGCCAGCAGTGACCAGGACAGGGTTGGTCAGCCCCAGCATTTT.